The rows below give T cell receptor beta chains drawn from one sample of a study of T cell changes during pregnancy in multiple sclerosis. TCRdb keeps only in-frame clones here, not all; method: immunoSEQ multiplex PCR. Of about 98,000 clones detected, 90% to 95% appear once; the ten largest clones hold about 2%. The sample consisted of peripheral blood, taken after pregnancy. The receptors were sampled from a female donor in good health, enrolled as a control in a pregnancy study. The CDR3 runs from the conserved cysteine through the conserved F or W. D genes are given only for firm matches. Size is stated for part of the rows, as once, few or many counts, or as a class when the clone is expanded.

TRBJ2-2 | once | TRBD2 | TRBV5-1 | TGCGCCAGCAGCCCCCTCGCGGGGGGGAACACCGGGGAGCTGTTTTTT | CASSPLAGGNTGELFF
TRBJ2-1 | . | . | TRBV27 | TGTGCCACGTCCCCCAGCTCCTACAATGAGCAGTTCTTC | CATSPSSYNEQFF
TRBJ2-3 | . | TRBD2 | TRBV5-1 | TGCGCCAGCAGCGGAGGACTAGCCCCCCGCACAGATACGCAGTATTTT | CASSGGLAPRTDTQYF
TRBJ2-3 | once | . | TRBV29-1 | TGCAGCGTGAGGGGGGGGATAGTATCAGGTACGCAGTATTTT | CSVRGGIVSGTQYF
TRBJ2-2 | . | . | TRBV15 | TGTGCCACCCGGGGGGCGCCCACCGGGGAGCTGTTTTTT | CATRGAPTGELFF
TRBJ1-5 | . | . | TRBV27 | TGTGCCAGCAGGGCCAGGATCATGGGTCGTGGCAATCAGCCCCAGCATTTT | CASRARIMGRGNQPQHF
TRBJ2-1 | few | . | TRBV4-2 | TGTGCCAGCAGCCAAGCTGCTAGCGAGAATGAGCAGTTCTTC | CASSQAASENEQFF
TRBJ2-2 | . | TRBD1 | TRBV7-8 | TGTGCCAGCAGCTTAGAGGACAGGGGCACCGGGGAGCTGTTTTTT | CASSLEDRGTGELFF
TRBJ1-4 | . | . | TRBV7-9 | TGTGCCAGCACCCGAACCGGGACAAATGAAAAACTGTTTTTT | CASTRTGTNEKLFF
TRBJ2-3 | few | . | TRBV6-4 | TGTGCCAGCAGTGAGGGGGAGGCCACAGATACGCAGTATTTT | CASSEGEATDTQYF
TRBJ1-1 | . | TRBD1 | TRBV15 | TGTGCCACCAGCATCGACAGGGGTTACACTGAAGCTTTCTTT | CATSIDRGYTEAFF
TRBJ2-3 | . | . | TRBV21-1 | TGTGCCAGCAGCAAACACCGGGGAGATACGCAGTATTTT | CASSKHRGDTQYF
TRBJ2-1 | . | . | TRBV28 | TGTGCCAGCACAGTAGGGGCGGGGCCCACCTACAATGAGCAGTTCTTC | CASTVGAGPTYNEQFF
TRBJ1-5 | once | . | TRBV7-8 | TGTGCCAGCAGCTTATATCCGCTCGGTCAGCCCCAGCATTTT | CASSLYPLGQPQHF
TRBJ2-2 | . | . | TRBV28 | TGTGCCAGCAGTTTTTCGGTTTCGGGGGCCGGGGAGCTGTTTTTT | CASSFSVSGAGELFF
TRBJ2-3 | . | TRBD2 | TRBV6-6 | TGTGCCAGCAGTTCCTGGGGGGGGATGGGCACAGATACGCAGTATTTT | CASSSWGGMGTDTQYF
TRBJ2-7 | once | . | TRBV7-2 | TGTGCCAGCACCAAACCGGGGGAAACGTACGAGCAGTACTTC | CASTKPGETYEQYF
TRBJ1-5 | . | TRBD1 | TRBV19 | TGTGCCAGTAGTGCCGAGGGACAGCCGTCCCGGCCCCAGCATTTT | CASSAEGQPSRPQHF
TRBJ2-1 | . | TRBD2 | TRBV5-1 | TGTGCCAGCAGCTCGGTAGCGGGGTACAATGAGCAGTTCTTC | CASSSVAGYNEQFF
TRBJ2-1 | once | . | TRBV28 | TGTGTACATAAGGGGGCCTACAATGAGCAGTTCTTC | CVHKGAYNEQFF
TRBJ2-5 | . | . | TRBV11-2 | TGTGCCAGCACTGGGATGATAGCGGTGGTTCGAGGAGAGACCCAGTACTTC | CASTGMIAVVRGETQYF
TRBJ1-5 | once | . | TRBV19 | TGTGCCAGTAGTATAATCCAGGCCGGAGGCGGCAATCAGCCCCAGCATTTT | CASSIIQAGGGNQPQHF
TRBJ2-7 | . | . | TRBV5-1 | TGCGCCAGCAGCTTGGGCTACGGGATTACTTCGGGCTCCTACGAGCAGTACTTC | CASSLGYGITSGSYEQYF
TRBJ2-7 | . | . | TRBV18 | TGTGCCAGCTCACCACCTAGCGGAGGGAACGAGCAGTACTTC | CASSPPSGGNEQYF
TRBJ2-1 | once | TRBD2 | TRBV18 | TGTGCCAGCTCACCAAGAGACGGGGGGGCCCTCGATGAGCAGTTCTTC | CASSPRDGGALDEQFF
TRBJ1-1 | . | . | TRBV9 | TGTGCCAGCAGCGTGGGTCTTCGGGGCACTGAAGCTTTCTTT | CASSVGLRGTEAFF
TRBJ1-1 | . | . | TRBV9 | TGTGCCAGCAGCCCGGGATTTAACACTGAAGCTTTCTTT | CASSPGFNTEAFF
TRBJ1-2 | . | . | TRBV6-1 | TGTGCCAGCAGTGAGGGGGCCACTAACTATGGCTACACCTTC | CASSEGATNYGYTF
TRBJ2-5 | . | TRBD2 | TRBV19 | TGTGCCAGCTTGAACCAGGGAGGGGCCCAAGAGACCCAGTACTTC | CASLNQGGAQETQYF
TRBJ1-1 | once | TRBD1 | TRBV4-1 | TGCGCCAGCAGCCACGGATCAGGGGGCGCAACTGAAGCTTTCTTT | CASSHGSGGATEAFF
TRBJ2-1 | few | TRBD2 | TRBV7-8 | TGTGCCAGCAGCTTAGGCCCCGCGGGAGTTGAGCAGTTCTTC | CASSLGPAGVEQFF
TRBJ1-2 | . | . | TRBV9 | TGTGCCAGCAGCGTAGACCCACAGGCCCCCTATGGCTACACCTTC | CASSVDPQAPYGYTF
TRBJ2-5 | once | . | TRBV30 | TGTGCCTGGGAGTTTGACAGACAAGAGACCCAGTACTTC | CAWEFDRQETQYF
TRBJ1-1 | many | . | TRBV4-2 | TGTGCCAGCAGCCAAGATTGGAAAGGGGTCACTGAAGCTTTCTTT | CASSQDWKGVTEAFF
TRBJ2-2 | . | TRBD1 | TRBV15 | TGTGCCACCAGCAGGCCCCGGGACAGACGAACGGTGGGCGGGGAGCTGTTTTTT | CATSRPRDRRTVGGELFF
TRBJ1-3 | . | . | TRBV7-9 | TGTGCCAGCCGGGACTTGGAAAACACCATATATTTT | CASRDLENTIYF
TRBJ1-1 | . | . | TRBV4-2 | TGTGCCAGCAGCCAACCGGACAGGAACACTGAAGCTTTCTTT | CASSQPDRNTEAFF
TRBJ2-3 | . | . | TRBV7-7 | TGTGCTAGCAGCTTAGTGATGCGGGATACGCAGTATTTT | CASSLVMRDTQYF
TRBJ1-1 | few | TRBD1 | TRBV19 | TGTGCCAGTAGAATAGGGGGCAATACTGAAGCTTTCTTT | CASRIGGNTEAFF
TRBJ2-2 | . | TRBD2 | TRBV10-2 | TGCGCCAGCAGTCCGGGACTAGGGGGTGGGGAGCTGTTTTTT | CASSPGLGGGELFF
TRBJ2-7 | . | . | TRBV5-1 | TGCGCCAGCAGCTTGGAACGACAGGGGGCGCTAGTCCTAGCGGGAGAAGAGCAGTACTTC | CASSLERQGALVLAGEEQYF
TRBJ2-3 | . | . | TRBV6-1 | TGTGCCAGCAGCGCCGAACGGGATACGCAGTATTTT | CASSAERDTQYF
TRBJ2-1 | . | TRBD2 | TRBV9 | TGTGCCAGCAGCGGATCCGGGACTAGCGGGGGGGGGAGCTCCTACAATGAGCAGTTCTTC | CASSGSGTSGGGSSYNEQFF
TRBJ2-1 | . | TRBD2 | TRBV6-5 | TGTGCCAGCAGCTATACTAGCGGGAGCTACAATGAGCAGTTCTTC | CASSYTSGSYNEQFF
TRBJ2-2 | . | . | TRBV6-5 | TGTGCCAGCAGTTACGAGGGGGTCTCGAACACCGGGGAGCTGTTTTTT | CASSYEGVSNTGELFF
TRBJ1-3 | . | . | TRBV7-8 | TGTGCCAGCAGCTTAGCGCCGGGGGGCCCTGGAAACACCATATATTTT | CASSLAPGGPGNTIYF
TRBJ1-2 | . | TRBD1 | TRBV11-2 | TGTGCCAGCAGCTTAGCACAGGACAGGGGTATCGGGGGCTACACCTTC | CASSLAQDRGIGGYTF
TRBJ2-2 | . | TRBD2 | TRBV5-1 | TGCGCCAGCAGCCCCGGACTAGCGGGAGGGCCGGGCGGGGAGCTGTTTTTT | CASSPGLAGGPGGELFF
TRBJ1-1 | . | TRBD1 | TRBV5-1 | TGCGCCAGCAGCTGGGATGACAGGGAAGTAACTGAAGCTTTCTTT | CASSWDDREVTEAFF
TRBJ1-1 | . | TRBD1 | TRBV19 | TGTGCCAGTAGTATAACCACCCCGGGACAGGGACTCACTGAAGCTTTCTTT | CASSITTPGQGLTEAFF
TRBJ1-2 | . | . | TRBV13 | TGTGCCAGCAGCTTAGGTCGCGGGGTAGGATATGGCTACACCTTC | CASSLGRGVGYGYTF
TRBJ2-1 | . | TRBD2 | TRBV7-9 | TGTGCCAGCACCCAAATGGGGACTAGCGGGGTTAATGAGCAGTTCTTC | CASTQMGTSGVNEQFF
TRBJ1-2 | . | . | TRBV28 | TGTGCCAGCAGTGGGGCGGGGGCGCAGAACTATGGCTACACCTTC | CASSGAGAQNYGYTF
TRBJ1-5 | . | . | TRBV19 | TGTGCCACCTCCGGGTCCGCACACTACGATAATCAGCCCCAGCATTTT | CATSGSAHYDNQPQHF
TRBJ1-5 | . | . | TRBV5-8 | TGTGCCAGCAGCTTGTATAGAGGGGGGGATCAGCCCCAGCATTTT | CASSLYRGGDQPQHF
TRBJ1-5 | once | . | TRBV19 | TGTGCCAGTAGTATCCCAACCGGGATTAATAATCAGCCCCAGCATTTT | CASSIPTGINNQPQHF
TRBJ2-2 | . | TRBD1 | TRBV10-3 | TGTGCCATCAGTGACCAGACAGGGACCGGGGAGCTGTTTTTT | CAISDQTGTGELFF